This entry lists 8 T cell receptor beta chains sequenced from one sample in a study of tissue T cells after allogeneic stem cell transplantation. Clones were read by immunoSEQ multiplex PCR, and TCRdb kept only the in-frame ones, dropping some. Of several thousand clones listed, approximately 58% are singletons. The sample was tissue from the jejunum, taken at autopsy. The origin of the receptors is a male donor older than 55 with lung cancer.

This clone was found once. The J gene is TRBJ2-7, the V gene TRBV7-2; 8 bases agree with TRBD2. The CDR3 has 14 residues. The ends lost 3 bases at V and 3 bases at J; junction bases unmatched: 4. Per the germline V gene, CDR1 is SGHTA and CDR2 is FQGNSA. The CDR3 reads CASSLMGTSYEQYF. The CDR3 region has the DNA TGTGCCAGCAGCTTGATGGGGACTAGCTACGAGCAGTACTTC.

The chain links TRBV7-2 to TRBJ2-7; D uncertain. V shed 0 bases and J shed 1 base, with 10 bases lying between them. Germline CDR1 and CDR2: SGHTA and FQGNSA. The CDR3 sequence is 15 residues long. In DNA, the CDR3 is TGTGCCAGCAGCTTAGCTATGTCAGGATCCTACGAGCAGTACTTC. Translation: CASSLAMSGSYEQYF.

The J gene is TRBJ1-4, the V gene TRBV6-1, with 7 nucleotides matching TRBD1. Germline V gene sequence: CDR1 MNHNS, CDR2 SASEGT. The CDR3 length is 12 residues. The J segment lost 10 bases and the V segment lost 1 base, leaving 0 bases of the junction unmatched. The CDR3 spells CASSEDRGKLFF. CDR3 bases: TGTGCCAGCAGTGAAGACAGGGGAAAACTGTTTTTT.

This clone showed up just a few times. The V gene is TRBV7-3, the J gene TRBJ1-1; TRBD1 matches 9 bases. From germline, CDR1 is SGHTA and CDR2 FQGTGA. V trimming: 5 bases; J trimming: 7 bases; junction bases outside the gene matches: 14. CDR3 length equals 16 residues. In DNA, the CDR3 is TGTGCCAGCAGCCTCCAGGGACAGGGATCGAAAGGTGAAGCTTTCTTT. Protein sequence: CASSLQGQGSKGEAFF.

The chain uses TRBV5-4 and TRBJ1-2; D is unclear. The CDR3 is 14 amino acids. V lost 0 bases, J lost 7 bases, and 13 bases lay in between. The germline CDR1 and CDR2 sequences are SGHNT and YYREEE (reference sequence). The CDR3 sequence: CASSLASPTSGYTF. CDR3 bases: TGTGCCAGCAGCTTGGCCTCTCCCACTTCTGGCTACACCTTC.

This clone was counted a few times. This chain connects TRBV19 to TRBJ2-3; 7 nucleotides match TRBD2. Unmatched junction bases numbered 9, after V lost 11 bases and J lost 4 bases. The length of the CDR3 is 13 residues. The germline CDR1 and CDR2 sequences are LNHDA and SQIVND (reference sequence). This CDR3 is CAPWEGPPDTQYF. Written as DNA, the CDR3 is TGTGCCCCCTGGGAGGGCCCCCCAGATACGCAGTATTTT.

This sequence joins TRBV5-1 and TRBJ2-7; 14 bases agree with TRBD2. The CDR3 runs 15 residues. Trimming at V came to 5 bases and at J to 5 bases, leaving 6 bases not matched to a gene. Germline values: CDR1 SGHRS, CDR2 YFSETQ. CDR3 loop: CASRRGTSGGHEQYF. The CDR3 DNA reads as TGCGCCAGCAGACGTGGGACTAGCGGGGGCCACGAGCAGTACTTC.

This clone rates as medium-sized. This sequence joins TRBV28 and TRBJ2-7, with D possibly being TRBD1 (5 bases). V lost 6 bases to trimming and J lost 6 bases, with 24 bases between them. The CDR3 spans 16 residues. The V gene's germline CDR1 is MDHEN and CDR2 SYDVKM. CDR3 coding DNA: TGTGCCAGCAGCTTCAACAGGAAATCCCTTTTAGGCGAGCAGTACTTC. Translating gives CASSFNRKSLLGEQYF.